This T cell receptor beta chain derives from a study of blood T cell repertoires in COVID-19. Study information: The United States, Italy and Spain provided the acute and convalescent COVID-19 samples. T cells, B-cell-depleted T cells, or PBMCs supplied cDNA or gDNA.

Original processing methods: The assay estimated nucleated cells by amplifying reference gene primers. Using immunoSEQ multiplex PCR, the repertoire was profiled, and TCRdb retains in-frame clones only, with some absent. V and J calls and clone size come straight from that table; D and trimming were deduced from the DNA. The repertoire holds about 100,000 clones, with approximately 91% as singletons. Deletions cut 5 bases from V and 3 bases from J, with 8 bases between. Germline CDR1 and CDR2: MNHEY and SVGAGI. The CDR3 length is 13 residues. This clonotype originated in a man between 45 and 60 years old with active COVID-19. V is TRBV6-5 and J is TRBJ1-3; D is perhaps TRBD1 (6 bases). Sample: peripheral blood. The CDR3 coding sequence is TGTGCCAGCAGTAGGGACATTGGAAACACCATATATTTT. It specifies CASSRDIGNTIYF.